The clone carrying this T cell receptor (beta chain) was seen more than once but under ten times. Its target is not known. Listed TCR primers and previously described methods were used for bulk TCR libraries. A single record per CDR3 protein comes from TCRdb applying MiXCR to the PCR reads. The data show under 600,000 distinct CDR3 sequences, roughly 23% seen once. These data originate in a study of molecular identifiers for immune sequencing clone quantification. Overall study results and limits: Clones above 20 RNA copies held over 97% of effector molecules, under 1% in naive cells.

Naive CD8 T cells were sorted as CD8+CD4-CCR7+CD45RA+. The TCR sequence derives from a human donor in good health. Some libraries in this study had Jurkat cell RNA spiked in. Specimen: naive CD8+ T cells from blood, with Jurkat cell RNA spiked in. Subset in this sample: FACS-sorted CD8+CD4-CCR7+CD45RA+ naive T cells.

The CDR3: CASSQDSGLGNQPQHF. In nucleotides, the CDR3 is TGCGCCAGCAGCCAAGATTCGGGTTTAGGCAATCAGCCCCAGCATTTT. The chain joins TRBV4-3 to TRBJ1-5; no reliable D call. The CDR3 is made up of 16 amino acids. Between the trimmed V and J ends, which lost 0 bases and 2 bases, there was a span of 11 bases. In germline, CDR1 is LGHNA, CDR2 YSLEER.